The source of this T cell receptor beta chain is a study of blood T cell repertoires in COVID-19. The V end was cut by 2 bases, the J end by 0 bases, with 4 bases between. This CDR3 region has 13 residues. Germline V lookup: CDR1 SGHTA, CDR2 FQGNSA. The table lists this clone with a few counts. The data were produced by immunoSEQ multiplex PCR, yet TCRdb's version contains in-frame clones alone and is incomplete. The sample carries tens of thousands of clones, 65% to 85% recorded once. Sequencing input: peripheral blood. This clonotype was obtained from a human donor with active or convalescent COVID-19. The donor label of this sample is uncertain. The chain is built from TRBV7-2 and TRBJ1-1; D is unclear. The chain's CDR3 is CASSLPVNTEAFF. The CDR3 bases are TGTGCCAGCAGCTTACCGGTGAACACTGAAGCTTTCTTT.